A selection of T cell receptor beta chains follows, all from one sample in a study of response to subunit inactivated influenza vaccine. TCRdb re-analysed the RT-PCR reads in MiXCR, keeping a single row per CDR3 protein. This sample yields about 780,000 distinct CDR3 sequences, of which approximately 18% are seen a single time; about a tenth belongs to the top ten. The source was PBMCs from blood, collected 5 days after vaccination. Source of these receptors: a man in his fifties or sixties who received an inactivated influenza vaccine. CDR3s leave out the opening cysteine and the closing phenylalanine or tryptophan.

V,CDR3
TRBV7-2,ASSLVFSRGGNQPQH
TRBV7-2,ASSLAWADEQF
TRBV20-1,SASVGWDNSPLH
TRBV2,ASSEQTGAGEKLF
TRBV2,ASGGYQPQH
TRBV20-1,SARDGRAEQETQY
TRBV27,ASSLGGPALGGEQY
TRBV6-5,ASSYFPQGGTNEQF
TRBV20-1,SAQGTAYNEQF
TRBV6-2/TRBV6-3,ASSFVPTNNEQF
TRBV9,ASSVGGADQPQH
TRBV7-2,ASSLEAGADSPLH
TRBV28,ASRGWGQQF
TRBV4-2,ASSQDWGAKNTEAF
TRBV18,ASSHSGRGNNEQF
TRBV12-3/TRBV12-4,ASSPGLAGVGGQY
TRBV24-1,ATSGLTGVSYNEQF
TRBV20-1,SALGTSGFKETQY
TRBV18,ASSPGSRAGETQY
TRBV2,ASSRTSDEQY
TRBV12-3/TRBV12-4,ASSTRQGLSPGELF
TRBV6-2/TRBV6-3,ASSYRSGGLYEQY
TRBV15,ATSRGSRKVEAF
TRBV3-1,ASSRRISGEYNEQF
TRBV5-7,ASSFWGTDTQY
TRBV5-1,ASSSLAGEVNEQF
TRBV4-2,ASSQDKGRETQY
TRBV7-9,ASSLISTVYEQY
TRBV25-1,ASSERGFETQY
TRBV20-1,SARQTNSYNEQF
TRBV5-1,ASSLYQDPSSPLH
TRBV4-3,ASSQEASGGVVNEQF
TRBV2,ASSGEVGWQF
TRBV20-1,SASTILEQY
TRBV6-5,ASSYGPSYNSPLH
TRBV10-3,AISVGQASADTQY
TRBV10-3,AIKGQGSYEQY
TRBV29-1,SVEWGPTGELF
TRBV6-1,ASSLRFRYTGELF
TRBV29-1,SVGPKEQF
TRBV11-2,ASSLDSGADTQY
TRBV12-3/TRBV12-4,ASSIQGYEQF
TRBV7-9,ASSPDGGEPDTQY
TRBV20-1,SARTGLAVKSDTQY
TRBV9,ASSYRPVTRVIYEQY
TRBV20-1,SAAYDTQY